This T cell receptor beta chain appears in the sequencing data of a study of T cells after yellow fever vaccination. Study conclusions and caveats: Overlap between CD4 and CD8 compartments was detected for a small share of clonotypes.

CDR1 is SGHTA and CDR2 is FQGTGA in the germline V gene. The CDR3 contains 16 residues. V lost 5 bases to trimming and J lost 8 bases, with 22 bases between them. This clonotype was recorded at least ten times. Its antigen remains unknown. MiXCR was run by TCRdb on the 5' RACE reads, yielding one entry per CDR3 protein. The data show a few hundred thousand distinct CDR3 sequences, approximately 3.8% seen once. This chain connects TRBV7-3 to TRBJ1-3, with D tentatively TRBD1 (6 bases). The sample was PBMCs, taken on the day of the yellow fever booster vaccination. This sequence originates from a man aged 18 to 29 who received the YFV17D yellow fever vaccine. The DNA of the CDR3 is TGTGCCAGCAGCCCTAACGGTCCGGGGGCCGGGGACACCATATATTTT. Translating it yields CASSPNGPGAGDTIYF.